One and the same sample provided the 16 T cell receptor beta chains below, sequenced in a study of blood T cell repertoires in COVID-19 (TCRdb year 2020). Receptor libraries were prepared by the immunoSEQ multiplex PCR assay. In TCRdb, the immuneACCESS table is reduced to in-frame sequences with V and J assigned. These tables do not hold every clone; where another copy was compared, an unresolved V gene accounts for under half, and the others remain unexplained. A total of about 70,000 clones appear in this sample, approximately 83% of them only once. 9% to 15% of the sample lies in the top ten. The sequenced material came from peripheral blood. The receptors originated from a human donor in a cohort sampled during active COVID-19.

This chain joins TRBV24-1 and TRBJ1-3; no clear D. The CDR3 totals 17 residues. The V gene lost 12 bases and the J gene lost 0 bases, with 23 bases spanning the gap. CDR1 KGHDR and CDR2 SFDVKD come from the germline V gene. CDR3 in amino acids: CARRLRPPPSSGNTIYF. CDR3 nucleotides: TGTGCCCGACGATTGCGGCCACCCCCGAGCTCTGGAAACACCATATATTTT.

The J gene is TRBJ2-1, the V gene TRBV4-1; TRBD2 aligns across 9 bases. The germline V gene has CDR1 MGHRA and CDR2 YSYEKL. V lost 0 bases, J lost 1 base, and 4 bases stayed unmatched. CDR3 length: 17 residues. CDR3 DNA sequence: TGCGCCAGCAGCCAAGACTTGACTAGCGGTTCCTACAATGAGCAGTTCTTC. Translating it yields CASSQDLTSGSYNEQFF.

DNA of the CDR3: TGTGCCAGCAGCCCCAGTCGACTAGCGGGGGATCGGTCCTACAATGAGCAGTTCTTC. Translating gives CASSPSRLAGDRSYNEQFF. The chain uses TRBV7-8 and TRBJ2-1, with 12 bases matching TRBD2. This CDR3 comprises 19 residues. CDR1 SGHVS and CDR2 FQNEAQ come from the germline V gene. V shed 5 bases and J 1 base; nucleotides not matched to a gene: 12.

This chain joins TRBV6-5 and TRBJ1-2; D gene uncertain. The V end was cut by 6 bases, the J end by 4 bases, with 12 bases between. CDR1 is MNHEY, CDR2 SVGAGI, per germline. The CDR3 spans 13 residues. In nucleotides, the CDR3 is TGTGCCAGCAGCGGAGAGGTACCCTATGGCTACACCTTC. It specifies CASSGEVPYGYTF.

By its share, this clone is medium-sized. This chain joins TRBV7-8 and TRBJ1-2; weak D call: TRBD1 (5 bases). The V and J ends lost 5 bases and 4 bases respectively, with 14 bases between them. This CDR3 has 14 residues. Germline-derived CDR1 and CDR2 are SGHVS and FQNEAQ. The CDR3 region has the DNA TGTGCCAGCAGCCCGAATGGGGGAGGCTATGGCTACACCTTC. It encodes CASSPNGGGYGYTF.

This clone was detected a few times. The chain links TRBV30 to TRBJ2-7; 8 nucleotides agree with TRBD1. This CDR3 has 15 residues. CDR1 is GTSNPN, CDR2 SVGIG, per germline (reference sequence). Germline trimming cut 0 bases from V and 5 bases from J; bases unmatched to any gene: 9. The CDR3 region is CAWSVRGQGFHEQYF. The CDR3 DNA reads TGTGCCTGGAGTGTACGAGGACAGGGCTTTCACGAGCAGTACTTC.

The chain joins TRBV5-1 to TRBJ1-1, with 9 bases fitting TRBD1. The CDR3 length is 15 residues. The V gene's germline CDR1 is SGHRS and CDR2 YFSETQ. V lost 2 bases and J lost 2; bases outside the gene matches: 4. The CDR3 is CASSLQGARNTEAFF. CDR3 coding DNA: TGCGCCAGCAGCTTACAGGGGGCCCGAAACACTGAAGCTTTCTTT. Variable domain in full (rest from reference TRBV5-1 and TRBJ1-1): KAGVTQTPRYLIKTRGQQVTLSCSPISGHRSVSWYQQTPGQGLQFLFEYFSETQRNKGNFPGRFSGRQFSNSRSEMNVSTLELGDSALYLCASSLQGARNTEAFFGQGTRLTVV.

The chain joins TRBV19 to TRBJ2-3; 7 positions agree with TRBD1. The V gene end was trimmed by 5 bases and the J gene end by 0 bases; junction bases not matched to a gene: 11. CDR1 is LNHDA, CDR2 SQIVND, per germline (reference sequence). CDR3 size: 17 residues. The CDR3 coding sequence is TGTGCCAGTAGTTGGGGGACAGCTGGTACTAGCACAGATACGCAGTATTTT. Translated, it gives CASSWGTAGTSTDTQYF. Filled out from reference TRBV19 and TRBJ2-3, the complete variable domain reads DGGITQSPKYLFRKEGQNVTLSCEQNLNHDAMYWYRQDPGQGLRLIYYSQIVNDFQKGDIAEGYSVSREKKESFPLTVTSAQKNPTAFYLCASSWGTAGTSTDTQYFGPGTRLTVL.

This rearrangement joins TRBV9 to TRBJ2-7, with TRBD2 matching over 8 bases. CDR1 SGDLS and CDR2 YYNGEE come from the germline V gene. V was pared by 7 bases and J by 2 bases, with 8 bases of the junction left unmatched. The CDR3 runs 14 residues. The CDR3 nucleotides are TGTGCCAGCTCCCCCTCCGGGAGGGCCTACGAGCAGTACTTC. Translation gives CASSPSGRAYEQYF.

The rearrangement joins TRBV27 to TRBJ1-1; 8 nucleotides agree with TRBD1. V gave up 6 bases and J gave up 4 bases; unmatched junction bases: 10. The V gene's germline CDR1 is MNHEY and CDR2 SMNVEV (reference sequence). There are 15 residues in the CDR3. CDR3 nucleotide sequence: TGTGCCAGCAGCCCTCCTCAGGGGGCGTCCACTGAAGCTTTCTTT. Translation gives CASSPPQGASTEAFF.

The gene calls are TRBV30 and TRBJ1-1; D is possibly TRBD1 (6 bases). V was shortened by 8 bases and J by 5 bases, with 12 bases between the two germline ends. The length of the CDR3 is 11 residues. Looked up from germline, CDR1 is GTSNPN and CDR2 is SVGIG (reference sequence). The CDR3 DNA reads TGTGCCAGCCAGCAGGGGACTGAAGCTTTCTTT. Residues: CASQQGTEAFF.

This clone was recorded once. The genes are TRBV18 and TRBJ1-1; D is ambiguous. CDR1 is KGHSH, CDR2 LQKENI, per germline. The CDR3 has 14 residues. V shed 0 bases and J shed 6 bases, with 11 bases lying between them. CDR3 in DNA: TGTGCCAGCTCACCACCTGGCAGTTTCCCTGAAGCTTTCTTT. This gives the protein CASSPPGSFPEAFF.

The chain links TRBV6-5 to TRBJ1-1, with TRBD1 as a possible D gene (5 bases). This CDR3 has 15 residues. CDR1 and CDR2 from the germline V gene are MNHEY and SVGAGI. V was clipped by 2 bases and J by 1 base, with 11 bases between them. The CDR3 bases are TGTGCCAGCAGTTACGGAGGGGTTGAGAACACTGAAGCTTTCTTT. This encodes CASSYGGVENTEAFF.

This clone is a singleton in its sample. The chain links TRBV28 to TRBJ2-2; TRBD1 agrees at 7 bases. With 5 bases clipped from V and 3 bases from J, the junction kept 6 bases outside the gene matches. In germline, CDR1 is MDHEN, CDR2 SYDVKM. This CDR3 region has 15 residues. The CDR3 here is CASSPRDSHTGELFF. As DNA, the CDR3 is TGTGCCAGCAGTCCTCGGGACAGCCACACCGGGGAGCTGTTTTTT.

The chain joins TRBV12-3 or TRBV12-4 to TRBJ1-1; tentatively, D is TRBD1 (5 bases). The CDR3 totals 13 residues. Trimming took off 6 bases at V and 1 base at J, with 9 bases between the two ends. The CDR3 loop reads CASSRTGNTEAFF. CDR3 DNA sequence: TGTGCCAGCAGCCGAACAGGGAACACTGAAGCTTTCTTT.

This chain links TRBV6-5 with TRBJ1-1, with 10 nucleotides matching TRBD1. CDR1 and CDR2 from the germline V gene are MNHEY and SVGAGI. The CDR3 spans 15 residues. Trimming took 9 bases from V and 3 from J; bases not matched to a gene: 10. CDR3 coding DNA: TGTGCCAGTTGGGGGGGGGACAGGGGTTACACTGAAGCTTTCTTT. This encodes CASWGGDRGYTEAFF.